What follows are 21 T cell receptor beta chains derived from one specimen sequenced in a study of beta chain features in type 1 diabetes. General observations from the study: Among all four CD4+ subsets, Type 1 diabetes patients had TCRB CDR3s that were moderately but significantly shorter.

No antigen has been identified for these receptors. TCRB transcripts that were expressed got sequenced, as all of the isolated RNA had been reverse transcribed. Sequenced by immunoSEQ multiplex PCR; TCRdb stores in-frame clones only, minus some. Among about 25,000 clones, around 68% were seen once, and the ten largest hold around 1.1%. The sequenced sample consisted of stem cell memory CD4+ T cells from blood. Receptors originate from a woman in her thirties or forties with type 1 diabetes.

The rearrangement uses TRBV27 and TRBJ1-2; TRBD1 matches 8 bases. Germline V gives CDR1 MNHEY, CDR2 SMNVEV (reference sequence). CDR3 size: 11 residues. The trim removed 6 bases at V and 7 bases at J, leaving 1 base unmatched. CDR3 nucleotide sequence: TGTGCCAGCAGGGACAGGGCTGGCTACACCTTC. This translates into CASRDRAGYTF.

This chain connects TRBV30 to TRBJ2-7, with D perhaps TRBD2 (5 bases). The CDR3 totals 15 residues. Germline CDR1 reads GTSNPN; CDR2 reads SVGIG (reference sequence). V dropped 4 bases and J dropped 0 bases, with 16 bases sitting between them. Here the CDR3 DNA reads TGTGCCTGGACCGAGGGAGCGTCGAGCTCCTACGAGCAGTACTTC. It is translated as CAWTEGASSSYEQYF.

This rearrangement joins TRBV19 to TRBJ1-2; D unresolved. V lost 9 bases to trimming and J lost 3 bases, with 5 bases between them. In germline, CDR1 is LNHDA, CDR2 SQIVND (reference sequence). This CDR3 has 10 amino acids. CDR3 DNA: TGTGCCAGCGGTGACTATGGCTACACCTTC. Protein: CASGDYGYTF. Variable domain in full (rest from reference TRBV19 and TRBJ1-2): DGGITQSPKYLFRKEGQNVTLSCEQNLNHDAMYWYRQDPGQGLRLIYYSQIVNDFQKGDIAEGYSVSREKKESFPLTVTSAQKNPTAFYLCASGDYGYTFGSGTRLTVV.

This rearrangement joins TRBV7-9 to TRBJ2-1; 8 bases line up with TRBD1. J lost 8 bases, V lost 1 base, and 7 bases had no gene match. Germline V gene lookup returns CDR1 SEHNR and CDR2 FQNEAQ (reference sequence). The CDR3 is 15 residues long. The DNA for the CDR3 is TGTGCCAGCAGCTTAGGGGACAGGTGGAAGGATGAGCAGTTCTTC. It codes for CASSLGDRWKDEQFF.

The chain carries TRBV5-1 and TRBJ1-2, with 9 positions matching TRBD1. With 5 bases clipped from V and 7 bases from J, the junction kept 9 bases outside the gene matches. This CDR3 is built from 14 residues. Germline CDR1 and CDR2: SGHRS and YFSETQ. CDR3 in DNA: TGCGCCAGCAGGACGGACAGGGGCGAGGGTGGCTACACCTTC. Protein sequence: CASRTDRGEGGYTF.

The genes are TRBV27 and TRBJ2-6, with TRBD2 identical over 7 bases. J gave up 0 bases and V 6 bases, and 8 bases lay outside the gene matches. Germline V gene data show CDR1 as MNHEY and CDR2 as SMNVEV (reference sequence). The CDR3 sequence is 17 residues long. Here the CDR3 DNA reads TGTGCCAGCAGCTCCGGGACTATTTCCTCTGGGGCCAACGTCCTGACTTTC. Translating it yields CASSSGTISSGANVLTF.

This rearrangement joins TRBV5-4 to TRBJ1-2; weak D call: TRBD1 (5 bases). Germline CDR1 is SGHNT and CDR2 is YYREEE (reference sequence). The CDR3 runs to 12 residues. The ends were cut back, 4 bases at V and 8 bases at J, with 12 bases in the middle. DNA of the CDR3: TGTGCCAGCAGCCAGGGCCAGGGAGGCTACACCTTC. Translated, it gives CASSQGQGGYTF.

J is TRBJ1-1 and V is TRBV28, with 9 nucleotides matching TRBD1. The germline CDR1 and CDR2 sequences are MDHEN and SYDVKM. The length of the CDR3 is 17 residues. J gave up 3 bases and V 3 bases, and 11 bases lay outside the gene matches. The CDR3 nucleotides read TGTGCCAGCAGTTTCCCCCCGGGACAGGGAGTGTACACTGAAGCTTTCTTT. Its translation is CASSFPPGQGVYTEAFF.

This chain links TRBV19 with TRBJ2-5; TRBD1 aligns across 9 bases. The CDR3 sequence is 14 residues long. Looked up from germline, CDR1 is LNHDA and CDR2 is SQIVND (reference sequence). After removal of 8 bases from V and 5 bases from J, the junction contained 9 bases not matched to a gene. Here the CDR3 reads CASSTGGWRETQYF. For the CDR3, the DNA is TGTGCCAGTTCGACAGGGGGTTGGAGGGAGACCCAGTACTTC.

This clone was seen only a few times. The CDR3 loop is CASSPFSRAGSYEQYF. The CDR3 nucleotides read TGTGCCAGCTCACCTTTTTCGAGGGCGGGTTCCTACGAGCAGTACTTC. The chain joins TRBV18 to TRBJ2-7; maybe TRBD2 (5 bases). The V gene lost 3 bases and the J gene lost 1 base, with 16 bases spanning the gap. Germline values: CDR1 KGHSH, CDR2 LQKENI. The CDR3 totals 16 residues.

CDR3 DNA: TGTGCCAGCAGCGCGACAGGGGCTATTCAGCCCCAGCATTTT. Its translation is CASSATGAIQPQHF. The chain carries TRBV2 and TRBJ1-5; TRBD1 aligns across 8 bases. The CDR3 contains 14 residues. Germline V CDR1 and CDR2: SNHLY, FYNNEI. The V gene end was trimmed by 6 bases and the J gene end by 6 bases; junction bases not matched to a gene: 7.

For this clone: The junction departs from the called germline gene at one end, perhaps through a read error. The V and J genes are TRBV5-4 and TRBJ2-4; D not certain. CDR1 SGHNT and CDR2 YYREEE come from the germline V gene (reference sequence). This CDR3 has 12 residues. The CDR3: CASTGAQNIQYF. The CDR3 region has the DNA TGTGCCAGCACCGGAGCCCAAAACATTCAGTACTTC.

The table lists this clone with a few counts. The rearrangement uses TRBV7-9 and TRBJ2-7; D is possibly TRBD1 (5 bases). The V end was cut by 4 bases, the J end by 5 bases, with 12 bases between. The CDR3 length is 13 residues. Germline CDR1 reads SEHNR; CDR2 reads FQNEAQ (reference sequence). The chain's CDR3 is CASSSTVSDEQYF. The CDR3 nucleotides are TGTGCCAGCAGCTCGACAGTTTCGGACGAGCAGTACTTC.

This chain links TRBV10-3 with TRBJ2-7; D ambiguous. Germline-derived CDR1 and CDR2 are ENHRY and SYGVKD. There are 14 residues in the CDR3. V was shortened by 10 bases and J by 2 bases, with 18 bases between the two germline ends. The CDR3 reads CATLSLPFPYEQYF. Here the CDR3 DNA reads TGTGCCACGCTGAGTTTACCCTTTCCCTACGAGCAGTACTTC.

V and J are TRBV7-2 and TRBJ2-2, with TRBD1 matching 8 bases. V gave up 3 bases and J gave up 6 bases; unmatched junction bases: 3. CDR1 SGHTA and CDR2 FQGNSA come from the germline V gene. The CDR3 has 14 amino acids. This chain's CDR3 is CASSFQGASGELFF. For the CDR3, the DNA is TGTGCCAGCAGCTTCCAGGGGGCATCCGGGGAGCTGTTTTTT.

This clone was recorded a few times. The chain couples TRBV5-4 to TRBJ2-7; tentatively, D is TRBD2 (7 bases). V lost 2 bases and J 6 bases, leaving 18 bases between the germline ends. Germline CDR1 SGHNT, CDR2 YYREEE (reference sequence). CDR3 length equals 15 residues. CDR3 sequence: CASSLGGTIVPEQYF. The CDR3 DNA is TGTGCCAGCAGCTTAGGGGGGACTATCGTACCCGAGCAGTACTTC.

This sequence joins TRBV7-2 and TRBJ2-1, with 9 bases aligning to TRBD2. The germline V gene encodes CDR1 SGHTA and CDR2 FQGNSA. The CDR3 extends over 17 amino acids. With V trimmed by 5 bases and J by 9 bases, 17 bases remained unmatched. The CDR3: CASSHLKAGGGRGEQFF. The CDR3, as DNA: TGTGCCAGCAGCCACCTCAAAGCGGGGGGCGGCCGGGGTGAGCAGTTCTTC. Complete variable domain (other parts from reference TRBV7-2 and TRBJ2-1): GAGVSQSPSNKVTEKGKDVELRCDPISGHTALYWYRQSLGQGLEFLIYFQGNSAPDKSGLPSDRFSAERTGGSVSTLTIQRTQQEDSAVYLCASSHLKAGGGRGEQFFGPGTRLTVL.

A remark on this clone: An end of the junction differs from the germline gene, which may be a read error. CDR3: CASSLAPSDNEQFF. CDR3 DNA: TGTGCTAGCAGCTTAGCGCCTAGCGACAATGAGCAGTTCTTC. The J gene is TRBJ2-1, the V gene TRBV7-7, with D perhaps matching TRBD2 (6 bases). This CDR3 is 14 amino acids long. Germline V gene data show CDR1 as SSHAT and CDR2 as FNYEAQ (reference sequence).

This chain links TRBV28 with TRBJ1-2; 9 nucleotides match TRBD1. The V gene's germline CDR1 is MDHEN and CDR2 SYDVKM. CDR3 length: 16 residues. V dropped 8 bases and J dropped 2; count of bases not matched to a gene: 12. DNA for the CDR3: TGTGCCAGCCTTGAGTGGACAGGGGTCTTCAACTATGGCTACACCTTC. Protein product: CASLEWTGVFNYGYTF.

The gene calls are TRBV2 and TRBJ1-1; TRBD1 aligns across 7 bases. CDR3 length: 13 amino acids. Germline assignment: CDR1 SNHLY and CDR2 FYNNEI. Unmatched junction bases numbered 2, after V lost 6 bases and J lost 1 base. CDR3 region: CASSRQGNTEAFF. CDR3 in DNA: TGTGCCAGCAGCCGACAGGGGAACACTGAAGCTTTCTTT.

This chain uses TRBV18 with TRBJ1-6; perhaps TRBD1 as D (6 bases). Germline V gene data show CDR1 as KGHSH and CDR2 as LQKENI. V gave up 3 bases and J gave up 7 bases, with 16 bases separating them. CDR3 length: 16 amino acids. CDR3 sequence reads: CASSPPGARGNSPLHF. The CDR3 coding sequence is TGTGCCAGCTCACCGCCAGGGGCAAGGGGAAATTCACCCCTCCACTTT.